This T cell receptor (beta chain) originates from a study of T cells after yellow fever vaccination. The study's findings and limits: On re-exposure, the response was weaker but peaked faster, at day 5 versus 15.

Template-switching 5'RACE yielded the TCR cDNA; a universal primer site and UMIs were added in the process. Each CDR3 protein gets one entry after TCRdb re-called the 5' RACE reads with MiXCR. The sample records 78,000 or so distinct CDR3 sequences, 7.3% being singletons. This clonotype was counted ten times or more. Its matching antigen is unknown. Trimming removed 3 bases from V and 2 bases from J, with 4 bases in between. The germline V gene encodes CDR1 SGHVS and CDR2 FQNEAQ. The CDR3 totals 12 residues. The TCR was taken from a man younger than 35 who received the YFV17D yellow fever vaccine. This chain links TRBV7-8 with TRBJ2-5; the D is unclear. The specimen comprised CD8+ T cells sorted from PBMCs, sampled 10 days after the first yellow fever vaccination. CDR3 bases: TGTGCCAGCAGCTTGATACAAGAGACCCAGTACTTC. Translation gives CASSLIQETQYF.